This T cell receptor (beta chain) was sequenced in a study of T cell responses to AZD1222 COVID-19 vaccine. Clones were sequenced by immunoSEQ multiplex PCR, and TCRdb holds only the in-frame ones, with some missing. The sample has tens of thousands of clones; over 75% are singletons. This clone has only one observation. Source: peripheral blood, taken on day 0 of AZD1222 vaccination. This receptor was taken from an adult in good health.

CDR3 sequence: CASSRWTSGIYEQYF. The CDR3 DNA is TGTGCCAGCAGCCGTTGGACTAGCGGGATATACGAGCAGTACTTC. V and J are TRBV13 and TRBJ2-7; TRBD2 matches at 12 bases. The CDR3 runs to 15 residues. Unmatched junction bases numbered 6, after V lost 5 bases and J lost 4 bases. Looked up from germline, CDR1 is PRHDT and CDR2 is FYEKMQ (reference sequence). Based on the CDR3 plus reference TRBV13 and TRBJ2-7, the full variable domain is AAGVIQSPRHLIKEKRETATLKCYPIPRHDTVYWYQQGPGQDPQFLISFYEKMQSDKGSIPDRFSAQQFSDYHSELNMSSLELGDSALYFCASSRWTSGIYEQYFGPGTRLTVT.